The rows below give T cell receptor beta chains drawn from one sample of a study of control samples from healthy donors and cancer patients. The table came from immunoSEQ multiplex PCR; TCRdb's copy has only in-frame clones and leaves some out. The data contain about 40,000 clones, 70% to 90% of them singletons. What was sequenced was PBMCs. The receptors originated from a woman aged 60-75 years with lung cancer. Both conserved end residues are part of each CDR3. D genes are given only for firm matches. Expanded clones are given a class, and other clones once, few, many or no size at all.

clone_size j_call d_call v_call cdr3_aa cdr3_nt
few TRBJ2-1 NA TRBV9 CASSVIDGSYNEQFF TGTGCCAGCAGCGTAATCGACGGCTCCTACAATGAGCAGTTCTTC
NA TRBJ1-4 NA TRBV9 CASSVGVATNEKLFF TGTGCCAGCAGCGTAGGAGTCGCAACTAATGAAAAACTGTTTTTT
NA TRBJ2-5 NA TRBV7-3 CASSKDSQETQYF TGTGCCAGCAGCAAGGACAGCCAAGAGACCCAGTACTTC
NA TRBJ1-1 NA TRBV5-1 CASSLSGARDTEAFF TGCGCCAGCAGCTTGTCAGGGGCTAGGGACACTGAAGCTTTCTTT
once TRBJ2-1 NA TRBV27 CASSLSGSLNEQFF TGTGCCAGCAGTTTATCGGGATCTCTTAATGAGCAGTTCTTC
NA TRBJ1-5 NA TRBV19 CASSDGYSNQPQHF TGTGCCAGTTCGGACGGATATAGCAATCAGCCCCAGCATTTT
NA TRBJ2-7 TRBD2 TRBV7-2 CASSPGTSGRPSSYEQYF TGTGCCAGCAGCCCCGGGACTAGCGGGAGGCCGAGCTCCTACGAGCAGTACTTC
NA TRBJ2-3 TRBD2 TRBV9 CASSVGLAGGIISTDTQYF TGTGCCAGCAGCGTCGGACTAGCGGGAGGGATAATAAGCACAGATACGCAGTATTTT
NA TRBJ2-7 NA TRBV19 CASSTTRAGEQYF TGTGCCAGTAGTACAACCAGAGCAGGCGAGCAGTACTTC
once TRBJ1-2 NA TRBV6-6 CASSYGHESGYTF TGTGCCAGCAGTTACGGGCACGAAAGTGGCTACACCTTC
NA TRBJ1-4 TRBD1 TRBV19 CASRTGRENEKLFF TGTGCCAGTAGGACAGGGAGGGAGAATGAAAAACTGTTTTTT
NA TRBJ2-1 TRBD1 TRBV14 CASSQVWTGDNEQFF TGTGCCAGCAGCCAAGTGTGGACAGGGGACAATGAGCAGTTCTTC
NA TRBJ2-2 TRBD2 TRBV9 CASSTRLAVSTGELFF TGTGCCAGCAGCACCCGACTAGCGGTTAGCACCGGGGAGCTGTTTTTT
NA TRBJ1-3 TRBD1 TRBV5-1 CASSSRGNSGNTIYF TGCGCCAGCAGTTCCAGGGGGAACTCTGGAAACACCATATATTTT
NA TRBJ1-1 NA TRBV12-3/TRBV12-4 CASSFSQNTEAFF TGTGCCAGCAGTTTCAGCCAGAACACTGAAGCTTTCTTT
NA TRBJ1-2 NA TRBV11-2 CASSSSDYGYTF TGTGCCAGCAGCTCGTCAGACTATGGCTACACCTTC
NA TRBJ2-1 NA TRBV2 CASSDSRHNYNEQFF TGTGCCAGCAGTGACAGCCGTCACAATTACAATGAGCAGTTCTTC
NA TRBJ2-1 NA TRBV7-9 CASSELRDIQNEQFF TGTGCCAGCAGCGAGCTCCGGGACATTCAAAATGAGCAGTTCTTC
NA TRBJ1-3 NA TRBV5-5 CASSLGGIGDTIYF TGTGCCAGCAGCTTGGGCGGGATCGGAGACACCATATATTTT
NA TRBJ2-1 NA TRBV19 CASSMRVGSYNEQFF TGTGCCAGTAGTATGCGGGTGGGATCCTACAATGAGCAGTTCTTC
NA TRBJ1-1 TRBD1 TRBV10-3 CAIRKGQGAFEAFF TGTGCCATCAGGAAGGGACAGGGGGCATTTGAAGCTTTCTTT
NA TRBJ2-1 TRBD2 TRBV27 CASSPPGGGAYNEQFF TGTGCCAGCAGCCCACCCGGTGGGGGGGCCTACAATGAGCAGTTCTTC
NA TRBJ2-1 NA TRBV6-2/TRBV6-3 CASSYSGQPGDEQFF TGTGCCAGCAGTTACTCTGGACAGCCCGGGGATGAGCAGTTCTTC
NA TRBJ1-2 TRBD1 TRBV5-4 CASSFMTGGDGYTF TGTGCCAGCAGCTTTATGACAGGGGGGGATGGCTACACCTTC
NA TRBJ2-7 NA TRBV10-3 CAISEGYSYEQYF TGTGCCATCAGTGAGGGCTATTCCTACGAGCAGTACTTC
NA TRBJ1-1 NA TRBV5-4 CASGESEAFF TGTGCCAGCGGAGAGTCTGAAGCTTTCTTT
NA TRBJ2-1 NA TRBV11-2 CASSTSGFSYNEQFF TGTGCCAGCAGCACGAGCGGCTTCTCCTACAATGAGCAGTTCTTC
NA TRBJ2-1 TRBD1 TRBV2 CASSLDRGSYNEQFF TGTGCCAGCAGCCTAGACAGGGGCTCCTACAATGAGCAGTTCTTC
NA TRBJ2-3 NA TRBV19 CASSVGESDTQYF TGTGCCAGTAGTGTCGGGGAGTCAGATACGCAGTATTTT
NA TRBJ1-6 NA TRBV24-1 CATSDRSSYNSPLHF TGTGCCACCAGTGATAGAAGCTCCTATAATTCACCCCTCCACTTT
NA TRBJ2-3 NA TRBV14 CASSPWGADTQYF TGTGCCAGCAGCCCGTGGGGGGCAGATACGCAGTATTTT
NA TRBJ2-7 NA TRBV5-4 CASRDQRSYEQYF TGTGCCAGCCGGGACCAACGGTCCTACGAGCAGTACTTC
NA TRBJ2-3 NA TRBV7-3 CASSPSYTDTQYF TGTGCCAGCAGCCCATCTTACACAGATACGCAGTATTTT
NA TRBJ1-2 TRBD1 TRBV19 CAASGQGLFGYTF TGTGCCGCATCGGGACAGGGGCTTTTTGGCTACACCTTC
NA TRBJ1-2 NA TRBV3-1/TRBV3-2 CASSLGQNYGYTF TGTGCCAGCAGCCTCGGCCAGAATTATGGCTACACCTTC
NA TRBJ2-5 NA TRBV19 CASSMGETQYF TGTGCCAGTAGTATGGGGGAGACCCAGTACTTC
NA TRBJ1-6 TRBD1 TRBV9 CASSAQGGLKSPLHF TGTGCCAGCAGCGCCCAGGGGGGACTTAAGTCACCCCTCCACTTT
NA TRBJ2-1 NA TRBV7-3 CASSLDSGTYNEQFF TGTGCCAGCAGCTTAGATAGCGGTACCTACAATGAGCAGTTCTTC
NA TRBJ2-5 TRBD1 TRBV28 CASSSQGESETQYF TGTGCCAGCAGTTCACAGGGGGAGTCGGAGACCCAGTACTTC
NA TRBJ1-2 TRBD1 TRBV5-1 CASSGMQGADGYTF TGCGCCAGCAGCGGAATGCAGGGGGCGGATGGCTACACCTTC
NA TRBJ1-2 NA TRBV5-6 CASSLGLPGGYGYTF TGTGCCAGCAGCTTGGGCCTACCTGGCGGCTATGGCTACACCTTC
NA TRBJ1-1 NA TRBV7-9 CASSLAGNTEAFF TGTGCCAGCAGCTTAGCCGGGAACACTGAAGCTTTCTTT
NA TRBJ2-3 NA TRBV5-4 CASTRQSTDTQYF TGTGCCAGCACGAGACAGAGCACAGATACGCAGTATTTT